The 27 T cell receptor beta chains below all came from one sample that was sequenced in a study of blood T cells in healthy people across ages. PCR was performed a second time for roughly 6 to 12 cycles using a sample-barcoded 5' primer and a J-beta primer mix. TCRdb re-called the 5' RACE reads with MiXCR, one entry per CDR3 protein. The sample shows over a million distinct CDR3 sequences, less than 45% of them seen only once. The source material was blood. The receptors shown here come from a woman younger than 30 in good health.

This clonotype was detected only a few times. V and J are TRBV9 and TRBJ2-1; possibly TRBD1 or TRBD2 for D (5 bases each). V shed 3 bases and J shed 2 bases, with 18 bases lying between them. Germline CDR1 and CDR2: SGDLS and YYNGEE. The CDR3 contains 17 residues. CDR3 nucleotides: TGTGCCAGCAGCGGAAGAGGGTTTCAGGGAGCCTACAATGAGCAGTTCTTC. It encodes CASSGRGFQGAYNEQFF.

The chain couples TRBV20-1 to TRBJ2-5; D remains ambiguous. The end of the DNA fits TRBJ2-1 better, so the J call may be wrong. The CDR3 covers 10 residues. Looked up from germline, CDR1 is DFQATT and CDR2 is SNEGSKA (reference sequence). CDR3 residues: CSARVPPQFF. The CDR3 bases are TGCAGTGCTAGAGTCCCACCCCAGTTCTTC.

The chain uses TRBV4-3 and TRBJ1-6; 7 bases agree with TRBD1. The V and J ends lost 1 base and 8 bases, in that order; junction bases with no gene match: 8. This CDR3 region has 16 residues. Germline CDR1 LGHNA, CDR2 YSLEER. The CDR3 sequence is CASSQGAQGTYSPLHF. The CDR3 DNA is TGCGCCAGCAGCCAAGGCGCACAGGGGACTTATTCACCCCTCCACTTT.

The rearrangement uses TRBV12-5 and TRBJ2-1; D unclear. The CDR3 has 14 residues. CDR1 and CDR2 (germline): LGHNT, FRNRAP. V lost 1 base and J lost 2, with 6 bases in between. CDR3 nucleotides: TGTGCTAGTGGTTTGGAGGGCACCTACAATGAGCAGTTCTTC. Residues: CASGLEGTYNEQFF.

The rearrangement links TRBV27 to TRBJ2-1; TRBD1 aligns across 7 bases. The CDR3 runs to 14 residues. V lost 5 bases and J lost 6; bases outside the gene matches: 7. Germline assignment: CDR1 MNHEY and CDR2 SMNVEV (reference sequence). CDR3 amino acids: CASSPSPGGNEQFF. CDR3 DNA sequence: TGTGCCAGCAGTCCATCCCCAGGGGGCAATGAGCAGTTCTTC.

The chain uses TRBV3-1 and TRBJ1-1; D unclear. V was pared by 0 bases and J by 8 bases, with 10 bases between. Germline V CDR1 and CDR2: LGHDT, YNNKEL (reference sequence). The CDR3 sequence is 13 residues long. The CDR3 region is CASSQDFLREAFF. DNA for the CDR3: TGTGCCAGCAGCCAAGATTTTTTAAGGGAAGCTTTCTTT.

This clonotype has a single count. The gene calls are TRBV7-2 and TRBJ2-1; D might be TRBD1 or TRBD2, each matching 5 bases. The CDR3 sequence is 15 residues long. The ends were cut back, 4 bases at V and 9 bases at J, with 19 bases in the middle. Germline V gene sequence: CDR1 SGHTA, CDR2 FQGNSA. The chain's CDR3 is CASSSPGTRRSEQFF. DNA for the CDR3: TGTGCCAGCAGCTCCCCAGGGACCCGCCGGAGTGAGCAGTTCTTC.

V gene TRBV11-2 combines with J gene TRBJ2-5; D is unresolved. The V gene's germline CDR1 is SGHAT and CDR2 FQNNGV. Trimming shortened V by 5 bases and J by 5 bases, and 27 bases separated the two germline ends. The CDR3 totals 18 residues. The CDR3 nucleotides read TGTGCCAGCAGCGAACCCCAGAGGAGATACACGCTATGGGAGACCCAGTACTTC. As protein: CASSEPQRRYTLWETQYF.

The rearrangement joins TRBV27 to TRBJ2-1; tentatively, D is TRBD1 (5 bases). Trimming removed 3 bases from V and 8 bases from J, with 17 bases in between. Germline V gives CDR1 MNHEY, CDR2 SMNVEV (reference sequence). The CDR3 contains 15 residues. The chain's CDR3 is CASSFWQGGFDEQFF. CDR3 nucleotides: TGTGCCAGCAGTTTTTGGCAGGGTGGGTTCGATGAGCAGTTCTTC.

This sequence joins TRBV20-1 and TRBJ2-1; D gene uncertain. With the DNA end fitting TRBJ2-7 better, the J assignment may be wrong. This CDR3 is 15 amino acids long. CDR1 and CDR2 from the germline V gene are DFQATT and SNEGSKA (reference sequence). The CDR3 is CSALPGRGTNNEQYF. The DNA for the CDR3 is TGCAGTGCTCTCCCGGGCCGTGGCACGAACAATGAGCAGTACTTC.

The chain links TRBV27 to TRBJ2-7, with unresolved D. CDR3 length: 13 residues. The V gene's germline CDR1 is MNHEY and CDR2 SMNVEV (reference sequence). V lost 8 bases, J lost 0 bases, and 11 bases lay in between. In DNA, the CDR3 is TGTGCCAGCTTCGCCGGCAACTCCTACGAGCAGTACTTC. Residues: CASFAGNSYEQYF.

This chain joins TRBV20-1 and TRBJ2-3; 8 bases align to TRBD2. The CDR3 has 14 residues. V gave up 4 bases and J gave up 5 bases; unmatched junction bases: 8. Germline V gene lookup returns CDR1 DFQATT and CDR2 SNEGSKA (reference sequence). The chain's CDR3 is CSAKGSGSIDTQYF. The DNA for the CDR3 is TGCAGTGCTAAAGGAAGCGGGAGTATAGATACGCAGTATTTT.

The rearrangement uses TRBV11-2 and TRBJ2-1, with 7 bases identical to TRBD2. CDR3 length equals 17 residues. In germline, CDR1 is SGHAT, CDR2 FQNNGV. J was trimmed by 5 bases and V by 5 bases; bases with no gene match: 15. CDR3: CASSRFGGRTGDNEQFF. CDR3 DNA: TGTGCCAGCAGCCGGTTCGGCGGGAGAACTGGAGACAATGAGCAGTTCTTC.

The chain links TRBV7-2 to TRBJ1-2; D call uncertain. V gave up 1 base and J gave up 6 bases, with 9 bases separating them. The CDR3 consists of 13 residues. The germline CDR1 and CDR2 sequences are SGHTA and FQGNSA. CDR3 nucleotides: TGTGCCAGCAGCTTAGAAAGGGTGGATGGCTACACCTTC. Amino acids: CASSLERVDGYTF.

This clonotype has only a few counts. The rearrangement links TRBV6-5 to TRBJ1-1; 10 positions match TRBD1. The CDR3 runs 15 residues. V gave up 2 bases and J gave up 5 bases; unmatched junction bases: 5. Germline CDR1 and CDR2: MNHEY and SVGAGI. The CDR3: CASSYAGTGVTEAFF. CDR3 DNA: TGTGCCAGCAGTTACGCGGGGACAGGGGTAACTGAAGCTTTCTTT.

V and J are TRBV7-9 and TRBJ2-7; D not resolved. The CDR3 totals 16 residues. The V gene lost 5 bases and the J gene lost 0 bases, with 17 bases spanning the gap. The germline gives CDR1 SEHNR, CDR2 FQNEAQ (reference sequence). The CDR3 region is CASSPWGSALSYEQYF. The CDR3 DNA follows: TGTGCCAGCAGCCCCTGGGGTTCCGCACTCTCCTACGAGCAGTACTTC.

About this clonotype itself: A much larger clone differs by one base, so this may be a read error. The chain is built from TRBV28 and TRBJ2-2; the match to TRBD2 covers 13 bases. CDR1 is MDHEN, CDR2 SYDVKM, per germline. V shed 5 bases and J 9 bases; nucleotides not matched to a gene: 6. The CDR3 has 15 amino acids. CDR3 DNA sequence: TGTGCCAGCAGTATCGGGACTAGCGGGAACTGGGAGCTGTTTTTT. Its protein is CASSIGTSGNWELFF.

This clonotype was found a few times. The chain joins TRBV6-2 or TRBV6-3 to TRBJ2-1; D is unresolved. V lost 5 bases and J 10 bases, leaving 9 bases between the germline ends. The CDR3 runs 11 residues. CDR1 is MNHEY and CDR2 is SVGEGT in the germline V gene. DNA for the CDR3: TGTGCCAGCAGTCTCTACACCGAGCAGTTCTTC. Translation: CASSLYTEQFF.

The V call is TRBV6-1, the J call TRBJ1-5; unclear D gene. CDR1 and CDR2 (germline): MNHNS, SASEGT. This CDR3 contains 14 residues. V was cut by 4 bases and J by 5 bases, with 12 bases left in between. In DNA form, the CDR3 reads TGTGCCAGCAGTGTCGATGTTTCACATCAGCCCCAGCATTTT. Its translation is CASSVDVSHQPQHF.

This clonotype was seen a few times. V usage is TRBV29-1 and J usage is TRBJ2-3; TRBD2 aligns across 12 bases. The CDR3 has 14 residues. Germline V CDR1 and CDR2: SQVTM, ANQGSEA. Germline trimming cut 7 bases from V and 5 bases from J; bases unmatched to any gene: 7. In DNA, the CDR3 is TGCAGCGGCGCTAGCGGGGGGGCTGGAGATACGCAGTATTTT. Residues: CSGASGGAGDTQYF.

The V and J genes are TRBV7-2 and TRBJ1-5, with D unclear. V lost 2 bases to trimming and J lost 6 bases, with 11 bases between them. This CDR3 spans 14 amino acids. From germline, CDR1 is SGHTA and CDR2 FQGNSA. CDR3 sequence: CASSLTPLAQPQHF. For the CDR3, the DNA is TGTGCCAGCAGCTTAACCCCCCTTGCTCAGCCCCAGCATTTT.

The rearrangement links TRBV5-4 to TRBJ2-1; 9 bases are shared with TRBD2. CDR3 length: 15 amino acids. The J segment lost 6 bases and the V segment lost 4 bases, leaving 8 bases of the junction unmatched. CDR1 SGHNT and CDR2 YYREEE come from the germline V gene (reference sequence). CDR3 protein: CASSGGLAPLNEQFF. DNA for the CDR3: TGTGCCAGCAGCGGGGGACTAGCTCCTCTCAATGAGCAGTTCTTC.

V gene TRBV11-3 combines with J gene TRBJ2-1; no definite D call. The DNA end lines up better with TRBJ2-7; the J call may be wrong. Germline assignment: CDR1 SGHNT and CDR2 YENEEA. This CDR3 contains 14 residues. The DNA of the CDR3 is TGTGCCAGCAGCTTAGAGACGAAAAACAATGAGCAGTACTTC. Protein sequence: CASSLETKNNEQYF.

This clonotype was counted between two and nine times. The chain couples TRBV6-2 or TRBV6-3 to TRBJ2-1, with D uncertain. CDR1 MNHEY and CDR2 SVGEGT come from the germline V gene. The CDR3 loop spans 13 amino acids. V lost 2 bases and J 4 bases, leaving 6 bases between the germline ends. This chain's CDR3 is CASSYDLYNEQFF. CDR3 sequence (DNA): TGTGCCAGCAGTTACGACCTATACAATGAGCAGTTCTTC.

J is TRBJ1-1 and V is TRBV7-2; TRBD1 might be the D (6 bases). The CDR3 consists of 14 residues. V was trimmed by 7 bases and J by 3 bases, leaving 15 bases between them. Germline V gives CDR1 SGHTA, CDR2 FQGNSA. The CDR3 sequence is CASTEQTGYTEAFF. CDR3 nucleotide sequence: TGTGCCAGCACCGAACAGACAGGTTACACTGAAGCTTTCTTT.

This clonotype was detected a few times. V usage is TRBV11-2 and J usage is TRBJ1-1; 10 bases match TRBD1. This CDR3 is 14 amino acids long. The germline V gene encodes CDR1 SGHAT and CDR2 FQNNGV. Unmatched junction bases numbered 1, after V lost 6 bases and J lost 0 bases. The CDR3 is CASRTGGVNTEAFF. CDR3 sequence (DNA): TGTGCCAGCAGGACAGGGGGCGTGAACACTGAAGCTTTCTTT. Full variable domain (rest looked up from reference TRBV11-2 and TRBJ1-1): EAGVAQSPRYKIIEKRQSVAFWCNPISGHATLYWYQQILGQGPKLLIQFQNNGVVDDSQLPKDRFSAERLKGVDSTLKIQPAKLEDSAVYLCASRTGGVNTEAFFGQGTRLTVV.

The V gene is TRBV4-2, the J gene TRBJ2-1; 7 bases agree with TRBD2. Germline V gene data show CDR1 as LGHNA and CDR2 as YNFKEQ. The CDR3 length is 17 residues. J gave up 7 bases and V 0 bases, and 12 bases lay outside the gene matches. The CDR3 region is CASSQEEWEGNRNEQFF. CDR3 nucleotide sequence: TGTGCCAGCAGCCAAGAGGAGTGGGAGGGTAATAGAAATGAGCAGTTCTTC.